Listed here are 2 T cell receptor beta chains from one sample, sequenced in a study of CD8+ T cells in alopecia areata (dated by TCRdb to 2017 to 2018). To prepare the library, the immunoSEQ multiplex PCR assay was applied. To provide template for TCR sequencing, every sample had RNA extracted and reverse transcribed into cDNA. In TCRdb, the immuneACCESS table is reduced to in-frame sequences with V and J assigned. These tables do not hold every clone; where another copy was compared, an unresolved V gene accounts for under half, and the others remain unexplained. For this sample the table gives some 99,000 clones, of which about 40% were detected only once. The ten largest clones take up roughly 0.79% of the sample. Sequenced: CD4+ T cells sorted from blood. These receptors originate from a human donor with alopecia areata.

This clone was counted between two and nine times. The chain links TRBV29-1 to TRBJ2-7, with TRBD1 as a possible D gene (6 bases). Trimming cost V 1 base and J 1 base, with 14 bases left between them. The germline CDR1 and CDR2 sequences are SQVTM and ANQGSEA. The CDR3 totals 15 residues. In DNA form, the CDR3 reads TGCAGCGTTGAAGGAAGACAGGTAGGGTCCTACGAGCAGTACTTC. This codes for CSVEGRQVGSYEQYF.

This chain uses TRBV29-1 with TRBJ2-2, with TRBD2 matching over 8 bases. Germline V gene sequence: CDR1 SQVTM, CDR2 ANQGSEA. The CDR3 runs to 13 residues. J lost 5 bases, V lost 7 bases, and 6 bases had no gene match. The CDR3 reads CSERTSLTGELFF. In nucleotides, the CDR3 is TGCAGCGAGCGGACTAGCCTAACCGGGGAGCTGTTTTTT.